Following are 29 T cell receptor beta chains from one sample sequenced in a study of liver allograft versus peripheral blood T cells. Study-wide background: Hepatic allograft T cell receptor repertoires were evaluated relative to those present in recipients' peripheral blood.

TCRdb reprocessed the reads via MiXCR and lists one record per CDR3 protein. Among fewer than 6,500 distinct CDR3 sequences listed, roughly 17% were seen once. All receptors derive from a human patient who had a liver transplant. Some of these T cells may belong to the graft donor.

This clonotype is medium-sized in the sample. The V call is TRBV28, the J call TRBJ1-3; maybe TRBD1 (6 bases). Between the trimmed V and J ends, which lost 7 bases and 3 bases, there was a span of 13 bases. Germline CDR1 MDHEN, CDR2 SYDVKM. The CDR3 runs 14 residues. CDR3 DNA sequence: TGTGCCAGCATCCCTCAGGGGCTTGGAAACACCATATATTTT. Residues: CASIPQGLGNTIYF. The variable domain in full, with the rest retrieved from reference TRBV28 and TRBJ1-3, is DVKVTQSSRYLVKRTGEKVFLECVQDMDHENMFWYRQDPGLGLRLIYFSYDVKMKEKGDIPEGYSVSREKKERFSLILESASTNQTSMYLCASIPQGLGNTIYFGEGSWLTVV.

This clonotype qualifies as medium-sized. J is TRBJ2-3 and V is TRBV27, with D hard to call. The CDR3 consists of 12 residues. Germline lookup yields CDR1 MNHEY and CDR2 SMNVEV (reference sequence). Trimming cost V 0 bases and J 8 bases, with 6 bases left between them. This CDR3 is CASSLSPGTQYF. In nucleotides, the CDR3 is TGTGCCAGCAGTTTATCGCCTGGTACGCAGTATTTT.

This clonotype is categorized as medium-sized. The CDR3 loop is CASSARTAAGQETQYF. DNA of the CDR3: TGTGCCAGCAGCGCCCGGACGGCAGCAGGCCAAGAGACCCAGTACTTC. V usage is TRBV13 and J usage is TRBJ2-5; no definite D call. Per the germline V gene, CDR1 is PRHDT and CDR2 is FYEKMQ (reference sequence). Trimming stripped 5 bases from V and 1 base from J, with 17 bases between. There are 16 residues in the CDR3.

Here the CDR3 DNA reads TGTGCCAGCAGCGCTCAAGGGTGGGTTGTTGATCAGCCCCAGCATTTT. Translated: CASSAQGWVVDQPQHF. The J gene is TRBJ1-5, the V gene TRBV6-1; D gene unclear. The length of the CDR3 is 16 residues. V was cut by 6 bases and J by 5 bases, with 20 bases left in between. Germline CDR1 reads MNHNS; CDR2 reads SASEGT.

This clonotype was picked up many times. The chain carries TRBV27 and TRBJ1-2; 9 bases agree with TRBD1. Germline V gene sequence: CDR1 MNHEY, CDR2 SMNVEV (reference sequence). The CDR3 consists of 15 residues. The V segment lost 5 bases and the J segment 7 bases; nucleotides outside the gene matches: 11. Written as DNA, the CDR3 is TGTGCCAGCAGTGCCTATAGGACAGGGGTGGGTGGCTACACCTTC. It encodes CASSAYRTGVGGYTF.

The chain has TRBV6-6 and TRBJ2-7; TRBD1 is a possible D gene (5 bases). In germline, CDR1 is MNHNY, CDR2 SVGAGI (reference sequence). Trimming removed 4 bases at V and 3 bases at J, with 25 bases between. The CDR3 is 18 amino acids. Here the CDR3 reads CASSFTSDGTTTGYEQYF. CDR3 coding DNA: TGTGCCAGCAGTTTTACCTCCGACGGAACTACAACAGGCTACGAGCAGTACTTC.

This clonotype was seen at least ten times. The chain recombines TRBV6-5 with TRBJ1-2; tentatively, D is TRBD1 (6 bases). This CDR3 has 17 residues. Trimming stripped 2 bases from V and 2 bases from J, with 18 bases between. The V gene's germline CDR1 is MNHEY and CDR2 SVGAGI. The CDR3 nucleotides are TGTGCCAGCAGTTACCAAGAAACCGGGACAACCAACTATGGCTACACCTTC. This codes for CASSYQETGTTNYGYTF.

This chain connects TRBV20-1 to TRBJ2-7; D is unclear. Germline V gene sequence: CDR1 DFQATT, CDR2 SNEGSKA (reference sequence). V was trimmed by 2 bases and J by 6 bases, leaving 8 bases between them. The CDR3 is 11 amino acids. Here the CDR3 reads CSARNRGEQYF. The CDR3 region has the DNA TGCAGTGCTAGAAATAGAGGCGAGCAGTACTTC.

The gene calls are TRBV11-1 and TRBJ1-1; no firm D call. Deletions cut 3 bases from V and 7 bases from J, with 12 bases between. Germline V lookup: CDR1 SGHAT, CDR2 FQDESV (reference sequence). The length of the CDR3 is 13 residues. CDR3 sequence (DNA): TGTGCCAGCAGCTTCGGTACAACGGTTGAAGCTTTCTTT. It specifies CASSFGTTVEAFF.

As regards this clonotype: A much larger clone lies a single base off, so this may be a read error. The chain employs TRBV6-5 and TRBJ2-1; possibly TRBD2 for D (6 bases). This CDR3 region has 12 residues. Germline assignment: CDR1 MNHEY and CDR2 SVGAGI. This CDR3 is CTSSERGNEQFF. The DNA for the CDR3 is TGTACCAGCTCCGAACGGGGGAATGAGCAGTTCTTC.

This clonotype occurred many times. The V gene is TRBV19, the J gene TRBJ1-3; 7 nucleotides match TRBD1. Germline-derived CDR1 and CDR2 are LNHDA and SQIVND (reference sequence). Trimming cost V 10 bases and J 5 bases; bases outside gene matches: 11. The CDR3 sequence is 14 residues long. CDR3 sequence reads: CATTGESDRNTIYF. The CDR3 region has the DNA TGTGCCACCACAGGGGAATCGGATAGAAACACCATATATTTT.

This clonotype was detected many times. The J gene is TRBJ2-1, the V gene TRBV5-6, with D possibly being TRBD2 (6 bases). V was cut by 2 bases and J by 6 bases, with 12 bases left in between. The CDR3 is made up of 14 amino acids. Per germline, CDR1 SGHDT and CDR2 YYEEEE. The CDR3 nucleotides read TGTGCCAGCAGCTTCGGGACTTCAGTCAATGAGCAGTTCTTC. Amino acids: CASSFGTSVNEQFF.

This clonotype is deemed medium-sized. The chain carries TRBV6-2 or TRBV6-3 and TRBJ2-4; perhaps TRBD1 as D (5 bases). This CDR3 has 17 amino acids. Looked up from germline, CDR1 is MNHEY and CDR2 is SVGEGT. Trimming removed 5 bases at V and 1 base at J, with 18 bases between. CDR3 nucleotides: TGTGCCAGCAGTCAAGACAGTCCTCTCTTCGCCAAAAACATTCAGTACTTC. Its translation: CASSQDSPLFAKNIQYF.

This clonotype is termed medium-sized. The V gene is TRBV24-1, the J gene TRBJ2-1; 7 bases match TRBD2. The CDR3 spans 12 residues. Germline CDR1 KGHDR, CDR2 SFDVKD. Losses at the gene ends were 5 bases for V and 9 bases for J; bases not matched to a gene: 3. CDR3 nucleotide sequence: TGTGCCACCAGTGGGGGGGGAGGTGAGCAGTTCTTC. Translated: CATSGGGGEQFF.

This clonotype was recorded a few times. The CDR3 bases are TGCGCCAGCAGCTTGACAAACTCTGGAAACACCATATATTTT. Translated, it gives CASSLTNSGNTIYF. V is TRBV5-1 and J is TRBJ1-3; D is uncertain. The V and J ends lost 1 base and 0 bases respectively, with 5 bases between them. The CDR3 length is 14 residues. Germline V lookup: CDR1 SGHRS, CDR2 YFSETQ.

There are a few counts of this clonotype. This chain connects TRBV30 to TRBJ2-3; possibly TRBD1 or TRBD2 for D (5 bases each). Germline values: CDR1 GTSNPN, CDR2 SVGIG (reference sequence). CDR3 size: 14 residues. The V end lost 0 bases, the J end lost 2 bases, and 9 bases lay between the germline ends. CDR3 DNA: TGTGCCTGGAGTGTGGGGGTTTCCACAGATACGCAGTATTTT. This translates into CAWSVGVSTDTQYF.

In DNA form, the CDR3 reads TGTGCCTGGGCGGAGGTGAATTATGAAGCTTTCTTT. As protein: CAWAEVNYEAFF. The chain is built from TRBV30 and TRBJ1-1; D unresolved. V lost 5 bases and J 7 bases, leaving 14 bases between the germline ends. The CDR3 loop spans 12 amino acids. CDR1 and CDR2 (germline): GTSNPN, SVGIG (reference sequence).

In this sample, this clonotype turned up a few times. This chain uses TRBV7-9 with TRBJ2-7; perhaps TRBD1 as D (6 bases). CDR3 length: 15 residues. The ends were cut back, 4 bases at V and 1 base at J, with 14 bases in the middle. Germline V gives CDR1 SEHNR, CDR2 FQNEAQ (reference sequence). The CDR3 reads CASSSTDRSSYEQYF. CDR3 nucleotides: TGTGCCAGCAGCTCCACAGACAGGAGTTCCTACGAGCAGTACTTC.

This clonotype was picked up many times. The gene calls are TRBV19 and TRBJ2-1; no clear D gene. CDR3 size: 13 residues. The germline V gene encodes CDR1 LNHDA and CDR2 SQIVND (reference sequence). V was shortened by 4 bases and J by 0 bases, with 4 bases between the two germline ends. The CDR3 spells CASSTTSYNEQFF. The CDR3 DNA reads TGTGCCAGTAGTACCACCTCCTACAATGAGCAGTTCTTC. The whole variable domain, filled in from reference TRBV19 and TRBJ2-1, reads DGGITQSPKYLFRKEGQNVTLSCEQNLNHDAMYWYRQDPGQGLRLIYYSQIVNDFQKGDIAEGYSVSREKKESFPLTVTSAQKNPTAFYLCASSTTSYNEQFFGPGTRLTVL.

By share, this clonotype counts as medium-sized. This chain uses TRBV29-1 with TRBJ2-7, with 7 bases matching TRBD1. Germline lookup yields CDR1 SQVTM and CDR2 ANQGSEA. The CDR3 is made up of 17 amino acids. V shed 4 bases and J 6 bases; nucleotides not matched to a gene: 21. The CDR3 DNA follows: TGCAGCGTTGCTAGAGACCGGACCGACAGGGCCCCTGGCGAGCAGTACTTC. Translated, it gives CSVARDRTDRAPGEQYF.

This clonotype showed up many times. The chain has TRBV27 and TRBJ1-1; D is possibly TRBD1 (5 bases). Germline values: CDR1 MNHEY, CDR2 SMNVEV (reference sequence). The CDR3 is 13 residues long. Trimming cost V 2 bases and J 5 bases, with 9 bases left between them. CDR3 nucleotide sequence: TGTGCCAGCAGTTTAGGGGGGAGTACTGAAGCTTTCTTT. This translates into CASSLGGSTEAFF.

This clonotype rates as medium-sized (0.01 to 0.1%). J is TRBJ1-2 and V is TRBV29-1, with unresolved D. In germline, CDR1 is SQVTM, CDR2 ANQGSEA. The CDR3 has 14 amino acids. Between the trimmed V and J ends, which lost 0 bases and 1 base, there was a span of 9 bases. The CDR3 DNA is TGCAGCGTTGAAGATTTTTGGGGTAACTATGGCTACACCTTC. It is translated as CSVEDFWGNYGYTF.

By proportion, this clonotype is medium-sized (0.01 to 0.1%). This chain joins TRBV13 and TRBJ2-1; 14 bases are shared with TRBD2. There are 17 residues in the CDR3. CDR1 is PRHDT, CDR2 FYEKMQ, per germline (reference sequence). Unmatched junction bases numbered 8, after V lost 5 bases and J lost 5 bases. CDR3 sequence: CASSPRGGLAGDNEQFF. CDR3 nucleotides: TGTGCCAGCAGCCCTAGGGGGGGACTAGCGGGAGACAATGAGCAGTTCTTC.

This clonotype occurred many times. This chain uses TRBV5-4 with TRBJ2-1, with 9 bases lining up with TRBD2. The germline CDR1 and CDR2 sequences are SGHNT and YYREEE (reference sequence). The CDR3 totals 15 residues. With V trimmed by 4 bases and J by 2 bases, 4 bases remained unmatched. CDR3 loop: CASSDTSGPYNEQFF. In DNA form, the CDR3 reads TGTGCCAGCAGCGATACTAGCGGGCCCTACAATGAGCAGTTCTTC.

This clonotype turned up a few times. This sequence joins TRBV28 and TRBJ2-3; D unresolved. Germline V gene sequence: CDR1 MDHEN, CDR2 SYDVKM. Trimming took 1 base from V and 7 from J, leaving 3 bases between them. The CDR3 spans 11 residues. The chain's CDR3 is CASSLSHTQYF. DNA for the CDR3: TGTGCCAGCAGTTTATCCCATACGCAGTATTTT.

This clonotype was detected only a few times. The chain has TRBV27 and TRBJ1-6; the D gene is possibly TRBD1 (5 bases). The CDR3 is 16 amino acids. V was cut by 0 bases and J by 5 bases, with 11 bases left in between. CDR1 is MNHEY and CDR2 is SMNVEV in the germline V gene (reference sequence). CDR3 nucleotide sequence: TGTGCCAGCAGTTTATCAGGCGGGGGACATAATTCACCCCTCCACTTT. Its protein product is CASSLSGGGHNSPLHF.

In this sample, this clonotype is medium-sized. The chain links TRBV13 to TRBJ2-1; D not resolved. This CDR3 spans 14 amino acids. Looked up from germline, CDR1 is PRHDT and CDR2 is FYEKMQ (reference sequence). V was pared by 2 bases and J by 3 bases, with 8 bases between. This CDR3 is CASSLNRGYNEQFF. DNA for the CDR3: TGTGCCAGCAGCTTAAATCGCGGCTACAATGAGCAGTTCTTC.

A word on this clonotype: This sequence may be a read error, since a much larger clone differs from it by one base. Here the CDR3 omits its conserved ending phenylalanine or tryptophan, so a read error is the likely source. The chain carries TRBV10-3 and TRBJ2-7; the match to TRBD2 covers 9 bases. The J call may be mistaken, given a closer DNA end match to TRBJ2-1. The V gene's germline CDR1 is ENHRY and CDR2 SYGVKD. CDR3 size: 14 residues. CDR3 amino acids: CAISDLAGYNEQFL. The DNA for the CDR3 is TGTGCCATCAGTGACCTAGCGGGGTACAATGAGCAGTTCTTA.

By its share, this clonotype is medium-sized (0.01 to 0.1%). The J gene is TRBJ1-2, the V gene TRBV10-3; D ambiguous. This CDR3 comprises 15 residues. With 0 bases removed from V and 0 bases from J, the gap between germline ends came to 8 bases. Germline CDR1 reads ENHRY; CDR2 reads SYGVKD. This CDR3 reads CAISESKVTNYGYTF. In DNA, the CDR3 is TGTGCCATCAGTGAGTCGAAGGTGACTAACTATGGCTACACCTTC.